This T cell receptor beta chain was captured by sequencing in a study of blood T cells in healthy people across ages. This clonotype has a count of ten or more. Its antigen remains unidentified. The study, taken as a whole, reports: What prevented conclusive comparison of naive and antigen-experienced cells was that PBMCs were unsorted. Diversity estimates drawn from one million T cells were deemed underestimates.

Combining a sample-barcoded 5' primer with a J-beta primer mix, a second PCR ran for about 6 to 12 cycles. MiXCR, applied by TCRdb to the 5' RACE reads, yields one record per CDR3 protein. The sample carries nearly 1 million distinct CDR3 sequences, about 53% recorded once. This CDR3 has 19 amino acids. Input material: blood. J is TRBJ2-3 and V is TRBV21-1; the table's D gene call, TRBD2, was not cross checked with the DNA. TRBV21-1 is a pseudogene locus. The receptor's source is a woman between 55 and 75 years old in good health. Written as DNA, the CDR3 is TGTGCCAGCAGCAAGACAGAAGCGGGAGGGCCTTTTTGTGCAGATACGCAGTATTTT. It is translated as CASSKTEAGGPFCADTQYF.